Presented here are 25 T cell receptor beta chains from one specimen sequenced in a study of shared T cell receptors in the human thymus. Assay used: immunoSEQ multiplex PCR; TCRdb lists only in-frame clones, some missing. Among 500,000 to 850,000 clones listed, about 87% were seen once. The data were also submitted as part of a second study, on human thymus T cells.

Sample: thymocytes. The receptors were gathered from a boy in the first two years of life with a congenital heart defect.

This clone was detected once. This chain uses TRBV27 with TRBJ1-1; weak D call: TRBD1 (6 bases). Trimming cost V 0 bases and J 3 bases, with 14 bases left between them. The V gene's germline CDR1 is MNHEY and CDR2 SMNVEV (reference sequence). This CDR3 comprises 16 residues. CDR3 sequence reads: CASSLSTLRGYTEAFF. CDR3 DNA: TGTGCCAGCAGTTTATCGACCCTTAGGGGGTACACTGAAGCTTTCTTT.

The chain is built from TRBV15 and TRBJ2-1; 8 nucleotides align to TRBD1. J gave up 9 bases and V 3 bases, and 10 bases lay outside the gene matches. This CDR3 is 15 amino acids long. Per germline, CDR1 LNHNV and CDR2 YYDKDF (reference sequence). The CDR3 protein is CATSSGVRTGTEQFF. The CDR3 DNA reads TGTGCCACCAGCAGTGGGGTGAGGACAGGGACTGAGCAGTTCTTC.

V usage is TRBV28 and J usage is TRBJ2-7; D is possibly TRBD1 (6 bases). Deletions cut 6 bases from V and 2 bases from J, with 26 bases between. From germline, CDR1 is MDHEN and CDR2 SYDVKM. The CDR3 is 18 residues long. The chain's CDR3 is CASSERTGSRIVTYEQYF. The DNA of the CDR3 is TGTGCCAGCAGCGAGCGTACAGGGTCCAGGATAGTCACCTACGAGCAGTACTTC. The full variable domain, completed using reference TRBV28 and TRBJ2-7, is DVKVTQSSRYLVKRTGEKVFLECVQDMDHENMFWYRQDPGLGLRLIYFSYDVKMKEKGDIPEGYSVSREKKERFSLILESASTNQTSMYLCASSERTGSRIVTYEQYFGPGTRLTVT.

The chain recombines TRBV30 with TRBJ2-1; the D gene is possibly TRBD2 (6 bases). Trimming stripped 0 bases from V and 6 bases from J, with 15 bases between. This CDR3 region has 15 residues. CDR1 is GTSNPN, CDR2 SVGIG, per germline (reference sequence). The CDR3 is CAWSVLAPGPNEQFF. The CDR3 bases are TGTGCCTGGAGTGTACTAGCACCGGGTCCCAATGAGCAGTTCTTC.

This sequence joins TRBV5-8 and TRBJ1-5; D not certain. The CDR3 consists of 17 residues. Germline V gene data show CDR1 as SGHTS and CDR2 as YDEGEE. The V gene lost 1 base and the J gene lost 0 bases, with 14 bases spanning the gap. Written as DNA, the CDR3 is TGTGCCAGCAGCTTGACCGTGGAACGGGATAGCAATCAGCCCCAGCATTTT. This translates into CASSLTVERDSNQPQHF.

About this clone itself: Other DNA sequences of this sample code for an identical CDR3. The V gene is TRBV6-5, the J gene TRBJ1-6; D perhaps matches TRBD1 (5 bases). Trimming stripped 0 bases from V and 8 bases from J, with 14 bases between. The CDR3 extends over 16 amino acids. CDR1 and CDR2 (germline): MNHEY, SVGAGI. The CDR3 sequence: CASSYSGQGKDSPLHF. The CDR3 nucleotides are TGTGCCAGCAGTTACTCGGGCCAGGGTAAAGATTCACCCCTCCACTTT.

This rearrangement joins TRBV5-1 to TRBJ2-3, with D possibly TRBD2 on 6 matching bases. Germline CDR1 SGHRS, CDR2 YFSETQ. The CDR3 sequence is 16 residues long. Trimming removed 4 bases at V and 2 bases at J, with 17 bases between. The CDR3 DNA reads TGCGCCAGCAGCATGGATCCGGGGGTGTCCACAGATACGCAGTATTTT. Amino acids: CASSMDPGVSTDTQYF.

The chain uses TRBV6-6 and TRBJ2-7, with D uncertain. The V gene lost 2 bases and the J gene lost 0 bases, with 8 bases spanning the gap. This CDR3 has 14 amino acids. From germline, CDR1 is MNHNY and CDR2 SVGAGI (reference sequence). The CDR3 coding sequence is TGTGCCAGCAGTTACAAAGCGTACTCCTACGAGCAGTACTTC. Its protein is CASSYKAYSYEQYF.

The genes are TRBV27 and TRBJ2-1, with TRBD1 matching over 8 bases. CDR1 and CDR2 (germline): MNHEY, SMNVEV (reference sequence). After removal of 3 bases from V and 8 bases from J, the junction contained 6 bases not matched to a gene. The CDR3 sequence is 14 residues long. For the CDR3, the DNA is TGTGCCAGCAGTTTTTCTGGACAGGGCGATGAGCAGTTCTTC. Translated, it gives CASSFSGQGDEQFF.

The chain uses TRBV7-2 and TRBJ2-7; D is ambiguous. Germline CDR1 and CDR2: SGHTA and FQGNSA. V was clipped by 0 bases and J by 6 bases, with 9 bases between them. There are 13 residues in the CDR3. CDR3 DNA: TGTGCCAGCAGCTTAGCGCTAAGATCCGAGCAGTACTTC. Its translation is CASSLALRSEQYF.

The DNA of the CDR3 is TGTGCCAGTAGTATAGTACAGAATAACTATGGCTACACCTTC. Amino acids: CASSIVQNNYGYTF. The chain combines TRBV19 with TRBJ1-2; unclear D gene. V lost 1 base and J lost 1, with 7 bases in between. The CDR3 has 14 amino acids. Germline V lookup: CDR1 LNHDA, CDR2 SQIVND (reference sequence).

The chain is built from TRBV6-5 and TRBJ2-2; 7 bases match TRBD2. This CDR3 region has 13 residues. Germline V gene sequence: CDR1 MNHEY, CDR2 SVGAGI. With V trimmed by 8 bases and J by 6 bases, 6 bases remained unmatched. CDR3 in amino acids: CASRQAGPGELFF. The CDR3 region has the DNA TGTGCCAGCCGGCAAGCGGGACCCGGGGAGCTGTTTTTT.

This chain connects TRBV5-4 to TRBJ1-6; a possible D gene is TRBD1 (6 bases). Germline values: CDR1 SGHNT, CDR2 YYREEE (reference sequence). The CDR3 is 18 amino acids. V lost 0 bases to trimming and J lost 4 bases, with 17 bases between them. CDR3 bases: TGTGCCAGCAGCTTGGTGAGGGGTATAGGGGGTTATAATTCACCCCTCCACTTT. Its protein is CASSLVRGIGGYNSPLHF. Complete variable domain (other parts from reference TRBV5-4 and TRBJ1-6): ETGVTQSPTHLIKTRGQQVTLRCSSQSGHNTVSWYQQALGQGPQFIFQYYREEENGRGNFPPRFSGLQFPNYSSELNVNALELDDSALYLCASSLVRGIGGYNSPLHFGNGTRLTVT.

The chain uses TRBV28 and TRBJ2-1, with TRBD2 identical over 10 bases. Germline loops: CDR1 MDHEN, CDR2 SYDVKM. V was clipped by 5 bases and J by 5 bases; unmatched bases: 12. The CDR3 spans 17 residues. The chain's CDR3 is CASSPLGGLAQDNEQFF. The CDR3 nucleotides are TGTGCCAGCAGTCCACTAGGGGGACTAGCGCAAGACAATGAGCAGTTCTTC.

This clone was detected only a few times. The chain recombines TRBV6-6 with TRBJ1-1, with 7 positions matching TRBD1. V shed 2 bases and J 1 base; nucleotides not matched to a gene: 7. This CDR3 contains 16 residues. Germline CDR1 is MNHNY and CDR2 is SVGAGI (reference sequence). DNA of the CDR3: TGTGCCAGCAGTTACAGCAGGGGGAATGGGAACACTGAAGCTTTCTTT. Translation: CASSYSRGNGNTEAFF.

The rearrangement links TRBV6-5 to TRBJ2-7; 7 bases align to TRBD2. The CDR3 contains 13 residues. In germline, CDR1 is MNHEY, CDR2 SVGAGI. Losses at the gene ends were 6 bases for V and 3 bases for J; bases not matched to a gene: 5. CDR3 nucleotides: TGTGCCAGCAGCCCCGGGACTAACTACGAGCAGTACTTC. The encoded protein is CASSPGTNYEQYF.

This clone was seen a single time. This chain joins TRBV11-2 and TRBJ1-2, with TRBD1 as a possible D gene (6 bases). Germline CDR1 and CDR2: SGHAT and FQNNGV. With 2 bases removed from V and 2 bases from J, the gap between germline ends came to 12 bases. This CDR3 has 15 residues. CDR3 residues: CASSLFRGGNYGYTF. CDR3 coding DNA: TGTGCCAGCAGCTTATTCAGGGGAGGGAACTATGGCTACACCTTC.

The chain uses TRBV5-1 and TRBJ2-1; D perhaps matches TRBD1 (6 bases). Trimming took off 0 bases at V and 12 bases at J, with 19 bases between the two ends. This CDR3 is 15 amino acids long. Per the germline V gene, CDR1 is SGHRS and CDR2 is YFSETQ. Written as DNA, the CDR3 is TGCGCCAGCAGCTTGGTTCCAGGGGCGATGTGGACGCAGTTCTTC. It yields the protein CASSLVPGAMWTQFF.

This chain joins TRBV9 and TRBJ1-2; 12 bases align to TRBD1. This CDR3 has 18 amino acids. The V and J ends lost 3 bases and 0 bases, in that order; junction bases with no gene match: 9. Looked up from germline, CDR1 is SGDLS and CDR2 is YYNGEE. The CDR3 loop is CASSGGQGATAANYGYTF. CDR3 coding DNA: TGTGCCAGCAGCGGGGGACAGGGGGCTACGGCTGCTAACTATGGCTACACCTTC.

The chain carries TRBV6-1 and TRBJ2-4; perhaps TRBD2 as D (6 bases). The CDR3 runs 14 residues. V was shortened by 5 bases and J by 5 bases, with 13 bases between the two germline ends. CDR1 and CDR2 from the germline V gene are MNHNS and SASEGT. CDR3 DNA: TGTGCCAGCAGTCCACGGGACTCCGAAAACATTCAGTACTTC. It yields the protein CASSPRDSENIQYF.

The chain employs TRBV6-5 and TRBJ2-7, with 9 bases identical to TRBD1. With V trimmed by 5 bases and J by 9 bases, 11 bases remained unmatched. Per germline, CDR1 MNHEY and CDR2 SVGAGI. The CDR3 has 14 amino acids. CDR3 nucleotide sequence: TGTGCCAGCAGTGCCCCGGGACAGGGTAAGGGGCAGTACTTC. Translating gives CASSAPGQGKGQYF.

The genes are TRBV5-8 and TRBJ1-3; tentative D call: TRBD1 (5 bases). The ends were cut back, 2 bases at V and 0 bases at J, with 18 bases in the middle. The CDR3 consists of 18 residues. Germline values: CDR1 SGHTS, CDR2 YDEGEE. The CDR3 is CASSLPQPQGISGNTIYF. In DNA, the CDR3 is TGTGCCAGCAGCTTACCCCAACCCCAGGGTATCTCTGGAAACACCATATATTTT.

This chain uses TRBV11-2 with TRBJ2-3; 8 bases agree with TRBD2. The CDR3 sequence is 17 residues long. After removal of 1 base from V and 6 bases from J, the junction contained 12 bases not matched to a gene. Germline V lookup: CDR1 SGHAT, CDR2 FQNNGV. This chain's CDR3 is CASSLVSRRGAQDTQYF. For the CDR3, the DNA is TGTGCCAGCAGCTTAGTCTCTCGGCGGGGGGCCCAGGATACGCAGTATTTT.

The chain couples TRBV2 to TRBJ1-5; no reliable D call. CDR1 is SNHLY and CDR2 is FYNNEI in the germline V gene. V lost 6 bases and J 1 base, leaving 13 bases between the germline ends. The CDR3 extends over 15 amino acids. The CDR3: CASSGGSTSNQPQHF. CDR3 nucleotides: TGTGCCAGCAGCGGAGGGTCTACCAGCAATCAGCCCCAGCATTTT.

The chain is built from TRBV4-3 and TRBJ2-2, with a tentative D call TRBD1 (6 bases). Trimming cost V 1 base and J 5 bases, with 20 bases left between them. Germline V CDR1 and CDR2: LGHNA, YSLEER. This CDR3 has 18 residues. CDR3 sequence reads: CASSQAVAAGVRTGELFF. CDR3 bases: TGCGCCAGCAGCCAAGCGGTTGCCGCAGGGGTAAGGACCGGGGAGCTGTTTTTT.